These 2 T cell receptor beta chains share one sample of origin, sequenced in a study of early stage breast cancer tumors. Only in-frame clones appear in the TCRdb table, and some are missing; sequencing was by immunoSEQ multiplex PCR. Among tens of thousands of clones listed, 84% were seen once. What was sequenced was blood. These TCRs come from a person aged 50 to 59 with breast cancer.

The chain employs TRBV7-2 and TRBJ2-7; TRBD1 aligns across 10 bases. The germline gives CDR1 SGHTA, CDR2 FQGNSA. After removal of 3 bases from V and 2 bases from J, the junction contained 1 base not matched to a gene. There are 14 residues in the CDR3. The CDR3 protein is CASSLGTGAYEQYF. The CDR3 coding sequence is TGTGCCAGCAGCTTGGGGACAGGGGCCTACGAGCAGTACTTC.

The CDR3 DNA follows: TGTGCCAGCAGTTTTTCCGAGCAGTACTTC. Translating it yields CASSFSEQYF. The chain carries TRBV28 and TRBJ2-7; no reliable D call. Trimming cost V 3 bases and J 6 bases, with 3 bases left between them. The germline V gene encodes CDR1 MDHEN and CDR2 SYDVKM. The CDR3 is 10 residues long.